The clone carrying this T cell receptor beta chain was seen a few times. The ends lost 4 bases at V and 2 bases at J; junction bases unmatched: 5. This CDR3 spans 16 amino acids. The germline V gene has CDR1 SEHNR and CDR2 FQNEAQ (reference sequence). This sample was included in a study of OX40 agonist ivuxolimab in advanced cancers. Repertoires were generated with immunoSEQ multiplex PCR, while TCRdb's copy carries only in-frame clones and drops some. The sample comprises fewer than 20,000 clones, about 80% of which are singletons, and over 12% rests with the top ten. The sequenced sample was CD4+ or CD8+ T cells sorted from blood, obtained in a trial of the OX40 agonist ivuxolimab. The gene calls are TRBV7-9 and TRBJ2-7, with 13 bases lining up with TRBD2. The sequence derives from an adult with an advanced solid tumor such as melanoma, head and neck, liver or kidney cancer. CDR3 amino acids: CASSYPGLAGPYEQYF. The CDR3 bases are TGTGCCAGCAGCTACCCGGGACTAGCGGGGCCCTACGAGCAGTACTTC.